Below, 22 T cell receptor beta chains from the same sample are listed, as sequenced in a study of blood T cell repertoires in COVID-19. The data were produced by immunoSEQ multiplex PCR, yet TCRdb's version contains in-frame clones alone and is incomplete. The data contain roughly 260,000 clones, 75% to 90% of them singletons. Sequencing was carried out using peripheral blood. These receptors were obtained from a woman between 35 and 50 years old with acute or convalescent COVID-19.

This rearrangement joins TRBV9 to TRBJ2-5, with 7 positions matching TRBD1. The ends lost 0 bases at V and 5 bases at J; junction bases unmatched: 7. This CDR3 region has 15 residues. From germline, CDR1 is SGDLS and CDR2 YYNGEE. As DNA, the CDR3 is TGTGCCAGCAGCGTAGTTACAGGGGCAGGGGAGACCCAGTACTTC. It encodes CASSVVTGAGETQYF. Using reference TRBV9 and TRBJ2-5 for the parts outside the CDR3, the full variable domain is DSGVTQTPKHLITATGQRVTLRCSPRSGDLSVYWYQQSLDQGLQFLIQYYNGEERAKGNILERFSAQQFPDLHSELNLSSLELGDSALYFCASSVVTGAGETQYFGPGTRLLVL.

The rearrangement links TRBV10-3 to TRBJ2-2, with D possibly matching TRBD1 (5 bases). V was clipped by 4 bases and J by 7 bases, with 7 bases between them. The CDR3 is 12 amino acids. Germline V gene data show CDR1 as ENHRY and CDR2 as SYGVKD. CDR3 in DNA: TGTGCCATCAGTGTAGGGGTCGGGGAGCTGTTTTTT. Protein: CAISVGVGELFF.

The chain uses TRBV6-1 and TRBJ2-3, with 9 bases aligning to TRBD2. There are 17 residues in the CDR3. V dropped 2 bases and J dropped 2; count of bases not matched to a gene: 8. Germline loops: CDR1 MNHNS, CDR2 SASEGT. The CDR3 coding sequence is TGTGCCAGCAGTGAACAAGTAGCGGGAGCAGTCACAGATACGCAGTATTTT. Translated, it gives CASSEQVAGAVTDTQYF.

The chain combines TRBV9 with TRBJ2-3; TRBD1 aligns across 8 bases. The ends lost 3 bases at V and 0 bases at J; junction bases unmatched: 6. The CDR3 is 16 amino acids. Germline lookup yields CDR1 SGDLS and CDR2 YYNGEE. The CDR3 bases are TGTGCCAGCAGCGCCCCTCGGGACAGGAGCACAGATACGCAGTATTTT. Amino acids: CASSAPRDRSTDTQYF.

This chain joins TRBV9 and TRBJ1-1; D might be TRBD1 (5 bases). There are 13 residues in the CDR3. V was trimmed by 4 bases and J by 7 bases, leaving 14 bases between them. Germline V gives CDR1 SGDLS, CDR2 YYNGEE. Here the CDR3 DNA reads TGTGCCAGCAGCCTAGGGACTTCTGGTGAAGCTTTCTTT. Protein product: CASSLGTSGEAFF.

In DNA form, the CDR3 reads TGTGCCAGCAGTCCCAGCTCTGGAAACACCATATATTTT. This translates into CASSPSSGNTIYF. The chain employs TRBV6-5 and TRBJ1-3; D is undetermined. Per the germline V gene, CDR1 is MNHEY and CDR2 is SVGAGI. The CDR3 sequence is 13 residues long. V was trimmed by 5 bases and J by 0 bases, leaving 5 bases between them.

This clone was counted once. The chain is built from TRBV6-2 or TRBV6-3 and TRBJ1-2; D gene uncertain. CDR3 length: 12 residues. V was trimmed by 3 bases and J by 4 bases, leaving 6 bases between them. Germline CDR1 is MNHEY and CDR2 is SVGEGT. CDR3 loop: CASSYISYGYTF. For the CDR3, the DNA is TGTGCCAGCAGTTATATTAGCTATGGCTACACCTTC.

The J gene is TRBJ1-3, the V gene TRBV18; no firm D call. The CDR3 extends over 14 amino acids. Trimming removed 0 bases from V and 0 bases from J, with 3 bases in between. The germline V gene encodes CDR1 KGHSH and CDR2 LQKENI. The CDR3, as DNA: TGTGCCAGCTCACCACCGTACTCTGGAAACACCATATATTTT. Translation gives CASSPPYSGNTIYF. Variable domain in full (rest from reference TRBV18 and TRBJ1-3): NAGVMQNPRHLVRRRGQEARLRCSPMKGHSHVYWYRQLPEEGLKFMVYLQKENIIDESGMPKERFSAEFPKEGPSILRIQQVVRGDSAAYFCASSPPYSGNTIYFGEGSWLTVV.

This sequence joins TRBV5-1 and TRBJ1-1; 8 bases are a match to TRBD1. Per the germline V gene, CDR1 is SGHRS and CDR2 is YFSETQ. Trimming at V came to 3 bases and at J to 5 bases, leaving 12 bases not matched to a gene. The length of the CDR3 is 16 residues. The CDR3 protein is CASSSATGQGRTEAFF. In nucleotides, the CDR3 is TGCGCCAGCAGCTCCGCTACCGGACAGGGACGGACTGAAGCTTTCTTT.

The chain recombines TRBV7-9 with TRBJ1-5; the match to TRBD1 covers 9 bases. Germline V gives CDR1 SEHNR, CDR2 FQNEAQ (reference sequence). This CDR3 contains 16 residues. Germline trimming cut 2 bases from V and 3 bases from J; bases unmatched to any gene: 5. CDR3 sequence: CASSLTTGGNNQPQHF. The CDR3 bases are TGTGCCAGCAGCTTAACGACAGGGGGTAACAATCAGCCCCAGCATTTT. The variable domain in full, completed from reference TRBV7-9 and TRBJ1-5, reads DTGVSQNPRHKITKRGQNVTFRCDPISEHNRLYWYRQTLGQGPEFLTYFQNEAQLEKSRLLSDRFSAERPKGSFSTLEIQRTEQGDSAMYLCASSLTTGGNNQPQHFGDGTRLSIL.

This rearrangement joins TRBV24-1 to TRBJ2-1; D call uncertain. CDR3 length: 17 amino acids. CDR1 and CDR2 (germline): KGHDR, SFDVKD. Trimming took 0 bases from V and 0 from J, leaving 11 bases between them. This CDR3 reads CATSDLKHSSSYNEQFF. The CDR3 nucleotides read TGTGCCACCAGTGATTTGAAGCACTCAAGCTCCTACAATGAGCAGTTCTTC.

V and J are TRBV6-6 and TRBJ2-7; D is undetermined. V dropped 1 base and J dropped 4 bases, with 8 bases sitting between them. CDR1 MNHNY and CDR2 SVGAGI come from the germline V gene (reference sequence). This CDR3 contains 13 residues. This CDR3 is CASSYLESYEQYV. CDR3 nucleotide sequence: TGTGCCAGCAGTTACTTAGAATCTTACGAGCAGTACGTC.

This chain uses TRBV7-2 with TRBJ2-1, with 15 bases matching TRBD2. Trimming removed 4 bases from V and 8 bases from J; junction bases left unmatched: 3. Germline CDR1 SGHTA, CDR2 FQGNSA. The CDR3 is made up of 15 amino acids. The CDR3 DNA sequence: TGTGCCAGCAGCTCGGGACTAGCGGGGGGATATGAGCAGTTCTTC. Its protein product is CASSSGLAGGYEQFF.

This sequence joins TRBV10-2 and TRBJ1-1; D unresolved. Germline V gives CDR1 WSHSY, CDR2 SAAADI. Trimming took 8 bases from V and 1 from J, leaving 5 bases between them. The CDR3 totals 11 residues. CDR3 coding DNA: TGCGCCAGCCAGAAGAACACTGAAGCTTTCTTT. It yields the protein CASQKNTEAFF.

This clone was seen once. The chain combines TRBV7-9 with TRBJ2-7, with D unresolved. The CDR3 runs to 13 residues. Trimming cost V 3 bases and J 5 bases, with 11 bases left between them. Germline V gives CDR1 SEHNR, CDR2 FQNEAQ (reference sequence). The chain's CDR3 is CASSLLDTHEQYV. Written as DNA, the CDR3 is TGTGCCAGCAGCTTGCTTGACACGCACGAGCAGTACGTC.

The chain is built from TRBV19 and TRBJ2-1; maybe TRBD2 (6 bases). This CDR3 has 16 amino acids. Germline V CDR1 and CDR2: LNHDA, SQIVND (reference sequence). The V end lost 3 bases, the J end lost 5 bases, and 17 bases lay between the germline ends. CDR3 region: CASSMIPGVRNNEQFF. In DNA, the CDR3 is TGTGCCAGTAGTATGATTCCGGGGGTGAGGAACAATGAGCAGTTCTTC.

The genes are TRBV3-1 (or the pseudogene TRBV3-2) and TRBJ2-1; perhaps TRBD2 as D (5 bases). Germline V gene lookup returns CDR1 LGHDT and CDR2 YNNKEL (reference sequence). This CDR3 spans 16 amino acids. Trimming left V 4 bases short and J 2 bases short, with 15 bases between. The CDR3 sequence: CASSPRRRGTYNEQFF. As DNA, the CDR3 is TGTGCCAGCAGCCCCCGGCGCCGGGGAACCTACAATGAGCAGTTCTTC.

The sample holds a few counts of this clone. The gene calls are TRBV5-8 and TRBJ2-7, with D maybe TRBD2 (5 bases). Germline V gives CDR1 SGHTS, CDR2 YDEGEE. The V gene lost 2 bases and the J gene lost 2 bases, with 11 bases spanning the gap. The CDR3 is 14 residues long. Here the CDR3 DNA reads TGTGCCAGCAGCTTACCGGGATCTACCTACGAGCAGTACGTC. Amino acid sequence: CASSLPGSTYEQYV.

The sample holds one count of this clone. The rearrangement joins TRBV6-1 to TRBJ1-2; the D gene is possibly TRBD1 (5 bases). This CDR3 has 14 amino acids. The germline V gene encodes CDR1 MNHNS and CDR2 SASEGT. Trimming stripped 3 bases from V and 5 bases from J, with 13 bases between. The CDR3 sequence: CASSDQGGVYGYTF. The CDR3, as DNA: TGTGCCAGCAGTGATCAGGGTGGGGTTTATGGCTACACCTTC.

The V and J genes are TRBV18 and TRBJ2-1; D gene uncertain. V was trimmed by 3 bases and J by 5 bases, leaving 14 bases between them. The CDR3 contains 15 residues. CDR1 and CDR2 (germline): KGHSH, LQKENI. In nucleotides, the CDR3 is TGTGCCAGCTCACCGGCGGATTTTCGCAACAATGAGCAGTTCTTC. The encoded protein is CASSPADFRNNEQFF.

The CDR3 DNA reads TGTGCCAGTAGTATTGCCGGAGCGGGGGCGAACACCGGGGAGCTGTTTTTT. Translation gives CASSIAGAGANTGELFF. V and J are TRBV19 and TRBJ2-2, with 8 bases fitting TRBD2. Trimming removed 3 bases from V and 0 bases from J; junction bases left unmatched: 6. Germline CDR1 LNHDA, CDR2 SQIVND (reference sequence). The CDR3 is made up of 17 amino acids.

The J gene is TRBJ1-4, the V gene TRBV19; D call uncertain. V lost 2 bases, J lost 8 bases, and 15 bases lay in between. Germline V gene data show CDR1 as LNHDA and CDR2 as SQIVND (reference sequence). CDR3 length equals 15 residues. CDR3 loop: CASSIRTRRVEKLFF. CDR3 sequence (DNA): TGTGCCAGTAGTATACGGACCCGGAGGGTAGAAAAACTGTTTTTT.